This T cell receptor beta chain was documented in a study of blood T cell repertoires in COVID-19 (dated by TCRdb to 2018 to 2021). For the wider study: Samples from collaborators originated in the United States, Italy and Spain and spanned both the acute and convalescent phases of COVID-19. The prospective study material was composed of cDNA or gDNA derived from T cells, B-cell-depleted T cells, or PBMCs. Deeply sampled blood TCRbeta repertoires from subjects exposed to, actively infected with, or recovered from COVID-19 were included in the dataset. The repertoires were released in a freely available public database intended as a resource for research on the immune response to SARS-CoV-2. Samples were obtained from the ongoing ImmuneRACE study (first 160 participants) and from 1,000 to 1,500 subjects provided by 6 global collaborators. The sample metadata nearly always contained a de-identified subject ID, COVID-19 status, age in years and sex. Where available, HLA class I and class II types were obtained from metadata supplied by the sample provider rather than from assay-based typing. Results and caveats for the whole study, not just this receptor: Clinical and demographic metadata were provided uncurated, with the amount varying by source and participant.

The CDR3 contains 13 residues, cysteine and phenylalanine counted. Just the 39-base CDR3 DNA is kept, in frame starting at base 1. Cut back by 2 bases and 7 bases, the V and J ends lie 12 bases apart. Based on the germline V gene (reference sequence), the CDR1 and CDR2 sequences are GTSNPN and SVGIG. The immunoSEQ Assay, a bias-controlled multiplex PCR, was used to amplify TCRbeta CDR3 regions from genomic DNA. The authors' analysis ran thus. Within the assay, amplification of reference gene primers was used to estimate how many nucleated cells each sample contained. To quantify the absolute abundance of each unique TCRbeta CDR3 rearrangement, sequence reads were collapsed and filtered. For each sample, productive Simpson clonality was calculated by taking the square root of Simpson's diversity index across productive rearrangements. TCRdb's version of the immuneACCESS table is confined to in-frame rearrangements and falls short of the full clone set. An unresolved V gene accounts for under half of the shortfall where checked; the remainder is of unknown origin. That table furnishes V, J and clone size, whereas the DNA furnished D and trimming. The sample includes about 120,000 clones, with around 89% observed a single time. Of the sample, about 18% is held by the ten largest clones.

Collaborating institutions collected whole blood in K2EDTA tubes following their own protocols. For TCRbeta analysis, collaborators shipped samples as frozen whole blood, isolated PBMCs, or DNA extracted from either of those sample types. With regard to this clone: The clone's antigen remains unknown. No base quality values were provided; no much bigger clone lies one nucleotide off.

The V and J segments used are TRBV30 and TRBJ2-1; TRBD2 could be the D gene, as 6 bases match. The specimen was peripheral blood. The receptor was derived from a human donor with acute or convalescent COVID-19. The donor label of this sample is uncertain. The DNA sequence is TGTGCCTGGAGTACGGGTGGAGGGAATGAGCAGTTCTTC. Translation gives CAWSTGGGNEQFF. With the portions outside the CDR3 filled from the reference TRBV30 and TRBJ2-1 genes, the complete variable region becomes SQTIHQWPATLVQPVGSPLSLECTVEGTSNPNLYWYRQAAGRGLQLLFYSVGIGQISSEVPQNLSASRPQDRQFILSSKKLLLSDSGFYLCAWSTGGGNEQFFGPGTRLTVL.